These 32 T cell receptor beta chains were sequenced from one sample in a study of blood T cell repertoires in COVID-19. Clones were read by immunoSEQ multiplex PCR, and TCRdb kept only the in-frame ones, dropping some. The sample records approximately 360,000 clones, roughly 90% being singletons. The sequencing input was peripheral blood. The receptors originated from a man aged 18 to 29 with active or convalescent COVID-19.

This chain connects TRBV5-1 to TRBJ2-3, with D possibly matching TRBD1 (6 bases). Germline lookup yields CDR1 SGHRS and CDR2 YFSETQ. V lost 0 bases to trimming and J lost 1 base, with 9 bases between them. The CDR3 has 15 amino acids. The DNA for the CDR3 is TGCGCCAGCAGCTTGGGGGACACCCGCACAGATACGCAGTATTTT. Residues: CASSLGDTRTDTQYF.

This chain links TRBV5-1 with TRBJ2-7, with unresolved D. Germline CDR1 reads SGHRS; CDR2 reads YFSETQ. The CDR3 runs 13 residues. Trimming took 4 bases from V and 2 from J, leaving 10 bases between them. As DNA, the CDR3 is TGCGCCAGCAGCCAAGACACGACCTACGAGCAGTACTTC. Translating gives CASSQDTTYEQYF.

The rearrangement uses TRBV27 and TRBJ2-5, with 12 bases fitting TRBD2. From germline, CDR1 is MNHEY and CDR2 SMNVEV (reference sequence). The CDR3 is made up of 15 amino acids. V lost 5 bases and J lost 4; bases outside the gene matches: 5. The CDR3 DNA reads as TGTGCCAGCAGTACTCAGGGACTAGCGGGAGAGACCCAGTACTTC. Residues: CASSTQGLAGETQYF.

The chain joins TRBV4-1 to TRBJ1-3, with D maybe TRBD1 (6 bases). V was cut by 8 bases and J by 1 base, with 15 bases left in between. Per germline, CDR1 MGHRA and CDR2 YSYEKL. The CDR3 contains 15 residues. The CDR3 DNA reads as TGCGCCAGCTCTTGGACAGATCTATCTGGAAACACCATATATTTT. This encodes CASSWTDLSGNTIYF.

The V gene is TRBV28, the J gene TRBJ1-6; D is unresolved. The CDR3 runs 15 residues. CDR1 is MDHEN, CDR2 SYDVKM, per germline. The V gene lost 1 base and the J gene lost 9 bases, with 13 bases spanning the gap. The CDR3 is CASSLYPTRGSPLHF. CDR3 DNA sequence: TGTGCCAGCAGTTTATACCCAACGCGGGGTTCACCCCTCCACTTT.

The chain carries TRBV9 and TRBJ2-1, with 8 bases identical to TRBD2. V lost 3 bases to trimming and J lost 6 bases; unmatched junction nucleotides: 17. CDR1 is SGDLS, CDR2 YYNGEE, per germline. CDR3 length: 18 amino acids. The CDR3 DNA follows: TGTGCCAGCAGCGCTAGTTTACCGACTAGCGCACAACTCAATGAGCAGTTCTTC. Protein sequence: CASSASLPTSAQLNEQFF. The full variable domain, with the rest looked up from reference TRBV9 and TRBJ2-1, is DSGVTQTPKHLITATGQRVTLRCSPRSGDLSVYWYQQSLDQGLQFLIQYYNGEERAKGNILERFSAQQFPDLHSELNLSSLELGDSALYFCASSASLPTSAQLNEQFFGPGTRLTVL.

The chain recombines TRBV9 with TRBJ2-7; TRBD1 matches at 7 bases. Per germline, CDR1 SGDLS and CDR2 YYNGEE. There are 12 residues in the CDR3. The V segment lost 7 bases and the J segment 1 base; nucleotides outside the gene matches: 2. The CDR3 coding sequence is TGTGCCAGCTCGGGACAGTCCTACGAGCAGTACTTC. This sequence encodes CASSGQSYEQYF. Filled out from reference TRBV9 and TRBJ2-7, the complete variable domain reads DSGVTQTPKHLITATGQRVTLRCSPRSGDLSVYWYQQSLDQGLQFLIQYYNGEERAKGNILERFSAQQFPDLHSELNLSSLELGDSALYFCASSGQSYEQYFGPGTRLTVT.

V usage is TRBV4-3 and J usage is TRBJ1-1; no clear D. Per the germline V gene, CDR1 is LGHNA and CDR2 is YSLEER. The CDR3 covers 15 residues. The V gene lost 1 base and the J gene lost 0 bases, with 9 bases spanning the gap. CDR3 sequence (DNA): TGCGCCAGCAGCCAAGTCTATCCGATGAACACTGAAGCTTTCTTT. It codes for CASSQVYPMNTEAFF.

The V call is TRBV6-5, the J call TRBJ1-1, with 8 nucleotides matching TRBD1. The CDR3 runs to 15 residues. V dropped 3 bases and J dropped 5; count of bases not matched to a gene: 8. Germline values: CDR1 MNHEY, CDR2 SVGAGI. CDR3 DNA: TGTGCCAGCAGTTATAGTGGGACAGGTCGTACTGAAGCTTTCTTT. Residues: CASSYSGTGRTEAFF.

The chain has TRBV7-8 and TRBJ1-1; maybe TRBD1 (6 bases). The CDR3 covers 13 residues. The V gene's germline CDR1 is SGHVS and CDR2 FQNEAQ. V gave up 5 bases and J gave up 5 bases, with 12 bases separating them. The CDR3, as DNA: TGTGCCAGCAGCGGAAGAGGGGGAACTGAAGCTTTCTTT. This translates into CASSGRGGTEAFF.

The chain recombines TRBV7-3 with TRBJ2-1; 10 positions agree with TRBD2. Looked up from germline, CDR1 is SGHTA and CDR2 is FQGTGA. V lost 4 bases, J lost 3 bases, and 3 bases stayed unmatched. The CDR3 runs 15 residues. CDR3 bases: TGTGCCAGCAGCTCCGCTAGCGGGGGCTACAATGAGCAGTTCTTC. Amino acid sequence: CASSSASGGYNEQFF.

The chain recombines TRBV4-1 with TRBJ2-7; a weak D match, TRBD1 (5 bases). Deletions cut 1 base from V and 5 bases from J, with 12 bases between. Per germline, CDR1 MGHRA and CDR2 YSYEKL. This CDR3 has 14 residues. CDR3 in amino acids: CASSQVSGLDEQYF. For the CDR3, the DNA is TGCGCCAGCAGCCAAGTTTCAGGGTTGGACGAGCAGTACTTC.

The chain combines TRBV12-3 or TRBV12-4 with TRBJ1-1; perhaps TRBD1 as D (5 bases). Trimming stripped 8 bases from V and 1 base from J, with 8 bases between. This CDR3 contains 12 residues. Written as DNA, the CDR3 is TGTGCCAGCCGGACACGGAACACTGAAGCTTTCTTT. Its protein is CASRTRNTEAFF.

This sequence joins TRBV3-1 (or the pseudogene TRBV3-2) and TRBJ1-2; a possible D gene is TRBD1 (6 bases). The CDR3 covers 15 residues. Germline V gene data show CDR1 as LGHDT and CDR2 as YNNKEL (reference sequence). Trimming left V 4 bases short and J 0 bases short, with 12 bases between. The CDR3 loop is CASSPNRDPNYGYTF. CDR3 DNA sequence: TGTGCCAGCAGCCCAAACAGGGATCCTAACTATGGCTACACCTTC.

V is TRBV9 and J is TRBJ2-5; 13 bases agree with TRBD2. Per the germline V gene, CDR1 is SGDLS and CDR2 is YYNGEE. The CDR3 consists of 15 residues. With V trimmed by 3 bases and J by 5 bases, 4 bases remained unmatched. The CDR3 nucleotides read TGTGCCAGCAGCGGTTCGACTAGCGGGAGGGAGACCCAGTACTTC. Protein: CASSGSTSGRETQYF.

V usage is TRBV7-2 and J usage is TRBJ1-2; D might be TRBD1 (5 bases). V was trimmed by 1 base and J by 3 bases, leaving 12 bases between them. CDR1 is SGHTA and CDR2 is FQGNSA in the germline V gene. The CDR3 totals 15 residues. The CDR3 DNA follows: TGTGCCAGCAGCTTAGGGGACGGGGGGTACTATGGCTACACCTTC. This translates into CASSLGDGGYYGYTF. The entire variable domain, with the rest obtained from reference TRBV7-2 and TRBJ1-2, is as follows: GAGVSQSPSNKVTEKGKDVELRCDPISGHTALYWYRQSLGQGLEFLIYFQGNSAPDKSGLPSDRFSAERTGGSVSTLTIQRTQQEDSAVYLCASSLGDGGYYGYTFGSGTRLTVV.

The chain recombines TRBV18 with TRBJ1-2, with TRBD1 matching over 9 bases. Unmatched junction bases numbered 3, after V lost 5 bases and J lost 2 bases. Germline values: CDR1 KGHSH, CDR2 LQKENI. The CDR3 extends over 14 amino acids. The CDR3 sequence: CASSLGTGNYGYTF. The CDR3 bases are TGTGCCAGCTCATTAGGGACAGGGAACTATGGCTACACCTTC.

The V call is TRBV2, the J call TRBJ2-1, with D unresolved. Germline values: CDR1 SNHLY, CDR2 FYNNEI. Trimming left V 8 bases short and J 2 bases short, with 10 bases between. This CDR3 comprises 13 residues. The CDR3 here is CASAVHPYNEQFF. CDR3 sequence (DNA): TGTGCCAGCGCGGTTCATCCCTACAATGAGCAGTTCTTC. Based on the CDR3 plus reference TRBV2 and TRBJ2-1, the full variable domain is EPEVTQTPSHQVTQMGQEVILRCVPISNHLYFYWYRQILGQKVEFLVSFYNNEISEKSEIFDDQFSVERPDGSNFTLKIRSTKLEDSAMYFCASAVHPYNEQFFGPGTRLTVL.

This chain links TRBV4-3 with TRBJ2-4, with 9 bases matching TRBD2. Germline-derived CDR1 and CDR2 are LGHNA and YSLEER. The ends lost 0 bases at V and 8 bases at J; junction bases unmatched: 26. CDR3 size: 22 residues. The CDR3 region has the DNA TGCGCCAGCAGCCAAGATACCCCTAGCGGGTTCACGGCGGGAGGGCCTACGGACATTCAGTACTTC. It yields the protein CASSQDTPSGFTAGGPTDIQYF.

The chain combines TRBV28 with TRBJ1-6; 8 bases match TRBD1. CDR1 is MDHEN and CDR2 is SYDVKM in the germline V gene. The CDR3 runs to 18 residues. V dropped 5 bases and J dropped 3; count of bases not matched to a gene: 12. The CDR3 region has the DNA TGTGCCAGCAGTCCCCTATCCGCCGGGACAGGCTATAATTCACCCCTCCACTTT. It yields the protein CASSPLSAGTGYNSPLHF.

The chain has TRBV4-3 and TRBJ1-5; the D is unclear. Germline V gene lookup returns CDR1 LGHNA and CDR2 YSLEER. V was shortened by 4 bases and J by 5 bases, with 9 bases between the two germline ends. The CDR3 is 13 amino acids. CDR3 loop: CASSPAAYQPQHF. The CDR3 DNA reads as TGCGCCAGCAGCCCCGCGGCTTATCAGCCCCAGCATTTT.

This clone appeared a single time. The chain is built from TRBV11-2 and TRBJ2-3; 10 positions agree with TRBD2. With V trimmed by 3 bases and J by 2 bases, 2 bases remained unmatched. The V gene's germline CDR1 is SGHAT and CDR2 FQNNGV. This CDR3 comprises 15 residues. The CDR3 loop reads CASSFLAGDTDTQYF. The CDR3 DNA sequence: TGTGCCAGCAGCTTCCTAGCGGGAGACACAGATACGCAGTATTTT. Variable domain in full (rest from reference TRBV11-2 and TRBJ2-3): EAGVAQSPRYKIIEKRQSVAFWCNPISGHATLYWYQQILGQGPKLLIQFQNNGVVDDSQLPKDRFSAERLKGVDSTLKIQPAKLEDSAVYLCASSFLAGDTDTQYFGPGTRLTVL.

This chain joins TRBV7-6 and TRBJ2-7; D unresolved. Trimming removed 8 bases at V and 2 bases at J, with 10 bases between. From germline, CDR1 is SGHVS and CDR2 FNYEAQ. The CDR3 spans 12 residues. The CDR3 DNA reads as TGTGCCAGCGGTGAGGTTCCCTACGAGCAGTACTTC. This codes for CASGEVPYEQYF.

V gene TRBV7-9 combines with J gene TRBJ2-7; the D is unclear. Germline V gene sequence: CDR1 SEHNR, CDR2 FQNEAQ (reference sequence). Between the trimmed V and J ends, which lost 1 base and 5 bases, there was a span of 6 bases. This CDR3 has 12 residues. The CDR3: CASSLDGHEQYF. The CDR3 DNA is TGTGCCAGCAGCTTAGATGGGCACGAGCAGTACTTC.

The J gene is TRBJ1-5, the V gene TRBV4-1; 8 bases line up with TRBD1. Germline V gene lookup returns CDR1 MGHRA and CDR2 YSYEKL. The CDR3 length is 16 residues. Trimming at V came to 4 bases and at J to 0 bases, leaving 5 bases not matched to a gene. This chain's CDR3 is CASSLGTGYSNQPQHF. DNA of the CDR3: TGCGCCAGCAGCCTAGGGACAGGCTATAGCAATCAGCCCCAGCATTTT.

Concerning this clone itself: Other DNA variants within this sample encode the same CDR3. The CDR3 DNA reads TGTGCCAGCAGGACGACAGGGAGTAATTCACCCCTCCACTTT. It translates to CASRTTGSNSPLHF. V gene TRBV6-5 combines with J gene TRBJ1-6; 7 positions match TRBD1. Germline V gives CDR1 MNHEY, CDR2 SVGAGI. Losses at the gene ends were 6 bases for V and 6 bases for J; bases not matched to a gene: 5. The CDR3 consists of 14 residues.

The gene calls are TRBV28 and TRBJ1-5; D might be TRBD1 (6 bases). The CDR3 extends over 15 amino acids. Germline CDR1 MDHEN, CDR2 SYDVKM. V was shortened by 6 bases and J by 4 bases, with 16 bases between the two germline ends. For the CDR3, the DNA is TGTGCCAGCAGCCCACGGACAGCTGATAATCAGCCCCAGCATTTT. Translated, it gives CASSPRTADNQPQHF.

About this clone itself: The identical CDR3 is also encoded by other nucleotide sequences in the sample. The V call is TRBV9, the J call TRBJ1-1; D unclear. With 0 bases removed from V and 3 bases from J, the gap between germline ends came to 6 bases. This CDR3 has 13 residues. CDR1 SGDLS and CDR2 YYNGEE come from the germline V gene. This chain's CDR3 is CASSVARDTEAFF. Written as DNA, the CDR3 is TGTGCCAGCAGCGTAGCGCGGGACACTGAAGCTTTCTTT.

This rearrangement joins TRBV9 to TRBJ2-7; possible D gene TRBD1, 5 bases. The V end was cut by 1 base, the J end by 5 bases, with 13 bases between. CDR1 SGDLS and CDR2 YYNGEE come from the germline V gene. The CDR3 spans 14 residues. CDR3 nucleotides: TGTGCCAGCAGCGTAATTGCAGGGAACCACGAGCAGTACTTC. Amino acid sequence: CASSVIAGNHEQYF.

The V call is TRBV5-8, the J call TRBJ2-5, with D uncertain. Trimming cost V 1 base and J 5 bases, with 6 bases left between them. The CDR3 has 12 residues. The germline gives CDR1 SGHTS, CDR2 YDEGEE. The CDR3 nucleotides are TGTGCCAGCAGCTTGAAACGGGAGACCCAGTACTTC. Encoded protein: CASSLKRETQYF.

CDR3 sequence reads: CASSPLDRAEAFF. The CDR3 region has the DNA TGTGCCAGCTCACCGCTGGACAGGGCTGAAGCTTTCTTT. The genes are TRBV18 and TRBJ1-1; TRBD1 agrees at 8 bases. Germline loops: CDR1 KGHSH, CDR2 LQKENI. The CDR3 length is 13 residues. V was clipped by 3 bases and J by 6 bases; unmatched bases: 3. The variable domain in full, completed from reference TRBV18 and TRBJ1-1, reads NAGVMQNPRHLVRRRGQEARLRCSPMKGHSHVYWYRQLPEEGLKFMVYLQKENIIDESGMPKERFSAEFPKEGPSILRIQQVVRGDSAAYFCASSPLDRAEAFFGQGTRLTVV.

V and J are TRBV10-3 and TRBJ1-2; D unclear. CDR1 and CDR2 from the germline V gene are ENHRY and SYGVKD. The CDR3 extends over 14 amino acids. Trimming pared 6 bases from V and 4 bases from J, leaving 15 bases between. This CDR3 is CAIRDRQSLYGYTF. For the CDR3, the DNA is TGTGCCATCAGGGATAGACAATCTCTCTATGGCTACACCTTC.